This T cell receptor (beta chain) originates from a study of blood T cell repertoires in COVID-19. The wider study: T cells, B-cell-depleted T cells, or PBMCs supplied cDNA or gDNA.

The CDR3 covers 15 residues. The germline V gene encodes CDR1 ENHRY and CDR2 SYGVKD. J was trimmed by 2 bases and V by 2 bases; bases with no gene match: 5. Residents of 24 US areas, aged roughly 18 to 89 years, made up the participants. Participant-reported clinical history was the basis for cohort assignment. In the source study's methods: Quantification of nucleated cells was approximated via reference gene primer amplification. Profiling relied on immunoSEQ multiplex PCR, and the TCRdb table lists in-frame clones only, not all of them. The DNA gave D and trimming, while V, J and clone size come from that table. The sample holds 360,000 or so clones, about 90% seen once.

The clonotype comes from a woman aged 25-40 years who had recovered from COVID-19. What was sequenced was PBMCs or T cells enriched from blood (not recorded which). The chain has TRBV10-3 and TRBJ2-5; 7 bases line up with TRBD2. CDR3 protein: CAISEGLGGQETQYF. CDR3 bases: TGTGCCATCAGTGAGGGACTAGGTGGGCAAGAGACCCAGTACTTC.